A selection of T cell receptor beta chains follows, all from one sample in a study of CD8 T cells in Susac syndrome. TCRdb independently ran MiXCR on the immunoSEQ multiplex PCR reads; one entry per CDR3 protein. The table lists approximately 260,000 distinct CDR3 sequences, about 95% of them singletons. What was sequenced was CD4+ T cells from PBMCs. The source is a human donor with Susac syndrome. The CDR3 runs from the conserved cysteine through the conserved F or W.

V gene: TRBV7-8; J gene: TRBJ2-2; CDR3 protein: CASMKSGRGVRGTGELFF
V gene: TRBV28; J gene: TRBJ1-4; CDR3 protein: CASSSPRSATNEKLFF
V gene: TRBV4-1; J gene: TRBJ2-4; CDR3 protein: CASSHGLAGGEAKNIQYF
V gene: TRBV4-1; J gene: TRBJ1-5; CDR3 protein: CASSQDPGQPQHF
V gene: TRBV24-1; J gene: TRBJ1-1; CDR3 protein: CATMFLQNTEAFF
V gene: TRBV19; J gene: TRBJ1-2; CDR3 protein: CASRRSDLGYTF
V gene: TRBV20-1; J gene: TRBJ2-1; CDR3 protein: CSARVTGSSYNEQFF
V gene: TRBV5-4; J gene: TRBJ2-5; CDR3 protein: CASSPGSVQETQYF
V gene: TRBV2; J gene: TRBJ2-1; CDR3 protein: CASNAGTYNEQFF
V gene: TRBV18; J gene: TRBJ1-2; CDR3 protein: CASSPPEGNGYGYTF
V gene: TRBV29-1; J gene: TRBJ2-1; CDR3 protein: CSVEERDRVEGEQFF
V gene: TRBV4-1; J gene: TRBJ2-2; CDR3 protein: CASSRPKRRGSGELFF
V gene: TRBV18; J gene: TRBJ2-1; CDR3 protein: CASSPSREYEQFF
V gene: TRBV10-3; J gene: TRBJ2-7; CDR3 protein: CAISEQNSYEQYF
V gene: TRBV4-1; J gene: TRBJ2-4; CDR3 protein: CASSQVIGSGLAKNIQYF
V gene: TRBV25-1; J gene: TRBJ2-7; CDR3 protein: CASSGWHEQYF
V gene: TRBV30; J gene: TRBJ2-1; CDR3 protein: CAWSVEDSGNEQFF
V gene: TRBV27; J gene: TRBJ1-5; CDR3 protein: CASSSGTAVNQPQHF
V gene: TRBV7-3; J gene: TRBJ2-5; CDR3 protein: CASSPRGGLETQYF
V gene: TRBV21-1; J gene: TRBJ2-7; CDR3 protein: CASSKNSPGLAGGPYEQYF
V gene: TRBV27; J gene: TRBJ2-7; CDR3 protein: CASSRDRIPHEQYF
V gene: TRBV27; J gene: TRBJ1-2; CDR3 protein: CASSLLYGGLGGYTF
V gene: TRBV27; J gene: TRBJ1-1; CDR3 protein: CVSKAQVRTEAFF
V gene: TRBV5-1; J gene: TRBJ1-5; CDR3 protein: CASSLDFRPNNQPQHF
V gene: TRBV7-9; J gene: TRBJ1-5; CDR3 protein: CASSLALGAVNQPQHF
V gene: TRBV28; J gene: TRBJ2-1; CDR3 protein: CASSLAGTGGNEQFF
V gene: TRBV12-3/TRBV12-4; J gene: TRBJ1-2; CDR3 protein: CASSWGFYGGGYTF
V gene: TRBV30; J gene: TRBJ2-1; CDR3 protein: CAWRRGNSNNEQFF
V gene: TRBV27; J gene: TRBJ1-4; CDR3 protein: CASRPTMTGGNEKLFF
V gene: TRBV18; J gene: TRBJ2-5; CDR3 protein: CASSPPGQMGTQYF
V gene: TRBV14; J gene: TRBJ2-1; CDR3 protein: CASSQVQGAREFF
V gene: TRBV20-1; J gene: TRBJ1-3; CDR3 protein: CSARDQLSGNTIYF
V gene: TRBV6-5; J gene: TRBJ2-1; CDR3 protein: CASSPGLAGIEQFF
V gene: TRBV9; J gene: TRBJ2-1; CDR3 protein: CASTEGDRELLKFF
V gene: TRBV28; J gene: TRBJ2-6; CDR3 protein: CASSLGGGVLTF
V gene: TRBV25-1; J gene: TRBJ2-1; CDR3 protein: CASNQDSYNEQFF
V gene: TRBV15; J gene: TRBJ2-3; CDR3 protein: CATSSPGQLADTQYF
V gene: TRBV6-5; J gene: TRBJ2-7; CDR3 protein: CASSYSGTGGSYEQYF
V gene: TRBV4-1; J gene: TRBJ2-1; CDR3 protein: CASSQDGGGSSYNEQFF
V gene: TRBV30; J gene: TRBJ2-2; CDR3 protein: CAWSVLSRTGELFF